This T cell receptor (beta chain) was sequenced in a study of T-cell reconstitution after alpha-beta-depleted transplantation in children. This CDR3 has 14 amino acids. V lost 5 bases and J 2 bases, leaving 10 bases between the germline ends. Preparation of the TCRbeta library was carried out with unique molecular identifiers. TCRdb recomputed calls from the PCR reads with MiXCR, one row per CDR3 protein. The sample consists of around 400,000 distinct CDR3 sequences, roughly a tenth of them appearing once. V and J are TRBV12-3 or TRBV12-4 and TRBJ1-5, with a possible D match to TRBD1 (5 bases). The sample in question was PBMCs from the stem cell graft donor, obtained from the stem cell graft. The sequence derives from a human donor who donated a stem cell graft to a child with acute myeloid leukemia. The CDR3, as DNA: TGTGCCAGCAGTCCTCAGACAGGCAATCAGCCCCAGCATTTT. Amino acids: CASSPQTGNQPQHF.